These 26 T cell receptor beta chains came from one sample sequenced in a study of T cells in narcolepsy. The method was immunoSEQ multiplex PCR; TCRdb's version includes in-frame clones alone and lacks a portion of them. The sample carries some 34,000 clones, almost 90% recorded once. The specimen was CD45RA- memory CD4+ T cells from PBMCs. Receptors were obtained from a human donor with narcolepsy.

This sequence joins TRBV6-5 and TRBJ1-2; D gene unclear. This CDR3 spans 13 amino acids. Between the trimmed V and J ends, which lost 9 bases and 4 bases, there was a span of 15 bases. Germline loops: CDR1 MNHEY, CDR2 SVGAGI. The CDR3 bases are TGTGCCAGTCTTCGGGCAGGAAGCTATGGCTACACCTTC. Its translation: CASLRAGSYGYTF.

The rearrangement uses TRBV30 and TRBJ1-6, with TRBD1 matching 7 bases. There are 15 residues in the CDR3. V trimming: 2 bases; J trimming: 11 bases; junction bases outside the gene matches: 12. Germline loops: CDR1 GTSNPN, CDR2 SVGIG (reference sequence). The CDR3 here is CAWSFRQGSGTPLHF. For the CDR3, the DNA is TGTGCCTGGAGTTTTCGACAGGGATCCGGGACACCCCTCCACTTT.

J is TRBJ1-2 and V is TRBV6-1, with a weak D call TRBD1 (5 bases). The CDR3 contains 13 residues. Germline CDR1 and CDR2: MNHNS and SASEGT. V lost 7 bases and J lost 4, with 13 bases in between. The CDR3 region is CASNLGDVYGYTF. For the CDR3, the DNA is TGTGCCAGCAATCTCGGGGACGTCTATGGCTACACCTTC.

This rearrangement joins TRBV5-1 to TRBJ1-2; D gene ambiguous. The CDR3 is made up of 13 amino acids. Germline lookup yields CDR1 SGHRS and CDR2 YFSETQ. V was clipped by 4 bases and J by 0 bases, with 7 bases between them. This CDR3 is CASSQRANYGYTF. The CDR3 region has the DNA TGCGCCAGCAGCCAGCGAGCTAACTATGGCTACACCTTC.

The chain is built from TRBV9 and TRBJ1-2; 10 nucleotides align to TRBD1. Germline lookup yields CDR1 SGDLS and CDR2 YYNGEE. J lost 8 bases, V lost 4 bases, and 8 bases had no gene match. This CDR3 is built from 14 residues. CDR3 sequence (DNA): TGTGCCAGCAGCTCAGGACAGGGGGATGGAGGCTACACCTTC. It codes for CASSSGQGDGGYTF.

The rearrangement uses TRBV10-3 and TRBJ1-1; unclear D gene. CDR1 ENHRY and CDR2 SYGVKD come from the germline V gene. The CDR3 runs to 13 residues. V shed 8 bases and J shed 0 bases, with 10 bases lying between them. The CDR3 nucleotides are TGTGCCATCGGTACTGTGGTGAACACTGAAGCTTTCTTT. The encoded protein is CAIGTVVNTEAFF.

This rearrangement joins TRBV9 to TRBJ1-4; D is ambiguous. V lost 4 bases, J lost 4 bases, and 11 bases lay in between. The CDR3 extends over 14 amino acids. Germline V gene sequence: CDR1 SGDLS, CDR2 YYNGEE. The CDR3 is CASSPRIFNEKLFF. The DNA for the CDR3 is TGTGCCAGCAGCCCCCGGATCTTTAATGAAAAACTGTTTTTT. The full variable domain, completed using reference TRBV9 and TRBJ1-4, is DSGVTQTPKHLITATGQRVTLRCSPRSGDLSVYWYQQSLDQGLQFLIQYYNGEERAKGNILERFSAQQFPDLHSELNLSSLELGDSALYFCASSPRIFNEKLFFGSGTQLSVL.

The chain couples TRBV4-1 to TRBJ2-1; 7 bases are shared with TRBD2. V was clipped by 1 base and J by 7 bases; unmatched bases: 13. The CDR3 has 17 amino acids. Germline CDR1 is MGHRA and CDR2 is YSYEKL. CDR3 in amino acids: CASSQVGAGRAGNEQFF. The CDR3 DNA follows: TGCGCCAGCAGCCAAGTAGGAGCGGGGAGGGCGGGAAATGAGCAGTTCTTC.

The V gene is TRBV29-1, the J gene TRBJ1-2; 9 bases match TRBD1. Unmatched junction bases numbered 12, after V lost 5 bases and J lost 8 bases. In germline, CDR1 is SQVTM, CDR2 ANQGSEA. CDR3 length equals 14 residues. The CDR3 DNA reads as TGCAGCGTTTTTTTCCCCGGGACAGGGCAAGGCTACACCTTC. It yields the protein CSVFFPGTGQGYTF.

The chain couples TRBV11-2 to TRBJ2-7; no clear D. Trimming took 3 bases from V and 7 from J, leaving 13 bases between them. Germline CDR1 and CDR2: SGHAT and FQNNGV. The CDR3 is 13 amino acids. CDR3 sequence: CASSFQTGGEQYF. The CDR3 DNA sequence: TGTGCCAGCAGCTTTCAGACCGGCGGAGAGCAGTACTTC. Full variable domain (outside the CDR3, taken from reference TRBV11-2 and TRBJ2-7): EAGVAQSPRYKIIEKRQSVAFWCNPISGHATLYWYQQILGQGPKLLIQFQNNGVVDDSQLPKDRFSAERLKGVDSTLKIQPAKLEDSAVYLCASSFQTGGEQYFGPGTRLTVT.

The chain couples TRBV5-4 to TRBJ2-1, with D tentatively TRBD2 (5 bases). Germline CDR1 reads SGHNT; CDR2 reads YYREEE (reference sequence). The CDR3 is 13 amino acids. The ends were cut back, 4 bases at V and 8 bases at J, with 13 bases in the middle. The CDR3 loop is CASSQDSVDEQFF. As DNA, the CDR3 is TGTGCCAGCAGCCAGGACTCAGTCGATGAGCAGTTCTTC.

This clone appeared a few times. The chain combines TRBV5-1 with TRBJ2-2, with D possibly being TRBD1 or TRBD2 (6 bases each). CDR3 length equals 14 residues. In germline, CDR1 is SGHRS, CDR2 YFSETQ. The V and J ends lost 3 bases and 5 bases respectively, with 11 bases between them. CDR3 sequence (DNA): TGCGCCAGCAGCTCGGAGGGACATACCGGGGAGCTGTTTTTT. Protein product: CASSSEGHTGELFF.

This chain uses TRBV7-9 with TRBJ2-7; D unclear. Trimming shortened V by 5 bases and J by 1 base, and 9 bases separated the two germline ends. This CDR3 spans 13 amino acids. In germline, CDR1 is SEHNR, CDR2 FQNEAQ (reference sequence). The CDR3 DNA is TGTGCCAGCAGCCGACCGCCTTCCTACGAGCAGTACTTC. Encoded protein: CASSRPPSYEQYF.

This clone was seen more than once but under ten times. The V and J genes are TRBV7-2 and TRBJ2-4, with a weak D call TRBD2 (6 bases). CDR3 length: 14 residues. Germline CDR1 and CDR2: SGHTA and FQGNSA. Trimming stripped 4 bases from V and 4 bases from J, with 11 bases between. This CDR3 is CASSSLAGKNIQYF. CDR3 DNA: TGTGCCAGCAGCTCCTTGGCGGGAAAAAACATTCAGTACTTC. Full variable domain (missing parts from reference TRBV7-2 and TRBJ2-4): GAGVSQSPSNKVTEKGKDVELRCDPISGHTALYWYRQSLGQGLEFLIYFQGNSAPDKSGLPSDRFSAERTGGSVSTLTIQRTQQEDSAVYLCASSSLAGKNIQYFGAGTRLSVL.

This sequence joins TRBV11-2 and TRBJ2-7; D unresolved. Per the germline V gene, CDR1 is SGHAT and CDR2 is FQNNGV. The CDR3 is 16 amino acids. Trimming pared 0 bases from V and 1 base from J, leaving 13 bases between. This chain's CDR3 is CASSLDGQLLSYEQYF. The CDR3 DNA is TGTGCCAGCAGCTTAGATGGTCAGCTACTATCCTACGAGCAGTACTTC.

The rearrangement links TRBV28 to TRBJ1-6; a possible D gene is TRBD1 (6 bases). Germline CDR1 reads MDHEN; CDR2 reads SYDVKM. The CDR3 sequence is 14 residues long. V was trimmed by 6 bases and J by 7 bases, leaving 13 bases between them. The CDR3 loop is CASRDSKGNSPLHF. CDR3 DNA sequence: TGTGCCAGCAGGGACAGCAAGGGAAATTCACCCCTCCACTTT.

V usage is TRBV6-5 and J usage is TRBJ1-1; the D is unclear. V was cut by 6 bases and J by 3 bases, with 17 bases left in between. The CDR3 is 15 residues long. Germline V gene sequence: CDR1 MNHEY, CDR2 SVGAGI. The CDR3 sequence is CASSYRSPSDTEAFF. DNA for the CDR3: TGTGCCAGCAGCTACCGAAGTCCCAGCGACACTGAAGCTTTCTTT.

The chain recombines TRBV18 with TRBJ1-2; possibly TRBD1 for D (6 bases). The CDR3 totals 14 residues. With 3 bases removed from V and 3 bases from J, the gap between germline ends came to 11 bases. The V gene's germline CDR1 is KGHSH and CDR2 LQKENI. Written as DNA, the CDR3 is TGTGCCAGCTCACCTCAGGGGCTAGACTATGGCTACACCTTC. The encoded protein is CASSPQGLDYGYTF.

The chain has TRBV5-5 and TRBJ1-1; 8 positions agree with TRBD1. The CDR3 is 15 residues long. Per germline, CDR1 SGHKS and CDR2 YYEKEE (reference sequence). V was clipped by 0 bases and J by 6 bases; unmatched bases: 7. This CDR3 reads CASSLASGGISEAFF. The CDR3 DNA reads TGTGCCAGCAGCTTGGCCTCAGGGGGCATATCTGAAGCTTTCTTT.

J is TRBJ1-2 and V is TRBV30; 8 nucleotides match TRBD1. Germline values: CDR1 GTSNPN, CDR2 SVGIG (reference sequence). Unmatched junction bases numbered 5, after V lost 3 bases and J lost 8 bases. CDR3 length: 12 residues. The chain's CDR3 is CAWRRAGGGYTF. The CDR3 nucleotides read TGTGCCTGGAGAAGGGCAGGGGGCGGCTACACCTTC.

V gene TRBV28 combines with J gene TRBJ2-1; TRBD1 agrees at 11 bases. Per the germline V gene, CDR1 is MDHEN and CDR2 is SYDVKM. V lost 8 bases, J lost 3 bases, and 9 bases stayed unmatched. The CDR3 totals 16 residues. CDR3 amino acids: CASVWGGTGGYNEQFF. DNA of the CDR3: TGTGCCAGCGTTTGGGGAGGGACAGGGGGCTACAATGAGCAGTTCTTC.

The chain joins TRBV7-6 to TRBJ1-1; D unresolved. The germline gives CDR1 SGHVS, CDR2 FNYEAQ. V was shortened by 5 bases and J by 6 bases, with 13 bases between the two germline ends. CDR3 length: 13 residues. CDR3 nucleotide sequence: TGTGCCAGCAGCCCTACCCGGGGTTCTGAAGCTTTCTTT. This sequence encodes CASSPTRGSEAFF.

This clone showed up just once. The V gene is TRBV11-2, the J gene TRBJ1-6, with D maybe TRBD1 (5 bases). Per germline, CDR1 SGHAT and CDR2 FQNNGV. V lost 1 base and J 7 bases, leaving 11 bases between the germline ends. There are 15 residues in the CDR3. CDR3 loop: CASSLGAWGNSPLHF. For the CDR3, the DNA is TGTGCCAGCAGCTTAGGGGCCTGGGGGAATTCACCCCTCCACTTT.

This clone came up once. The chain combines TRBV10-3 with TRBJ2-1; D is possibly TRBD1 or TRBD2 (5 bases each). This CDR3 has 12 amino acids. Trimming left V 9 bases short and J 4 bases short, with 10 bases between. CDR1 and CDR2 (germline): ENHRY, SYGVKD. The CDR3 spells CAIEGNYNEQFF. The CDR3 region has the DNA TGTGCCATTGAGGGGAATTACAATGAGCAGTTCTTC.

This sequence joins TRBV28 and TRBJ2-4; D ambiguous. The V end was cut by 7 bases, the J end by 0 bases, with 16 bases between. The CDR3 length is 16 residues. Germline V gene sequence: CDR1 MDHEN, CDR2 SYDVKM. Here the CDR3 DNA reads TGTGCCAGCACCCCCTCCTCAGTTCTAGCCAAAAACATTCAGTACTTC. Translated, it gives CASTPSSVLAKNIQYF.

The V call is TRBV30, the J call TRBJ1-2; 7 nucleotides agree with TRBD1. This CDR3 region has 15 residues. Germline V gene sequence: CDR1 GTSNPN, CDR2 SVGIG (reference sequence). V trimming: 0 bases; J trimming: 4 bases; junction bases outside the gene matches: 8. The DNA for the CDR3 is TGTGCCTGGAGTGTAGTTTTAGGGGGCTTCTATGGCTACACCTTC. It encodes CAWSVVLGGFYGYTF.